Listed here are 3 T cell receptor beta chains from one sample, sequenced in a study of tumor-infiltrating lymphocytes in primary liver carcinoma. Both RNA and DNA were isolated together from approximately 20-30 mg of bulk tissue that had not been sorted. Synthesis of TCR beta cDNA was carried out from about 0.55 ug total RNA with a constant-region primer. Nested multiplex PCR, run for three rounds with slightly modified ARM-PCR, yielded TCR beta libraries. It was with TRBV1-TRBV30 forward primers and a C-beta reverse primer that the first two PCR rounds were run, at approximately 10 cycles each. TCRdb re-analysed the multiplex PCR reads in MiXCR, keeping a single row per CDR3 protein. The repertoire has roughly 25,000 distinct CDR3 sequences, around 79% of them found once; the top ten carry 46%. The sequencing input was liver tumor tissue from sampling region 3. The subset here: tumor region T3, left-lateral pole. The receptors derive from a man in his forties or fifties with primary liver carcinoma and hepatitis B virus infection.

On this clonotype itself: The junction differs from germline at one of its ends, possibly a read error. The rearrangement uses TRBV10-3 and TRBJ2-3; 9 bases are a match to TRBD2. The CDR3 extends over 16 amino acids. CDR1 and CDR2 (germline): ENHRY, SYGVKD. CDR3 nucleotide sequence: TGTGCCGTCAGGCACGCTAGCGGGGCTAGCACAGATACGCAGTATTTT. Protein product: CAVRHASGASTDTQYF.

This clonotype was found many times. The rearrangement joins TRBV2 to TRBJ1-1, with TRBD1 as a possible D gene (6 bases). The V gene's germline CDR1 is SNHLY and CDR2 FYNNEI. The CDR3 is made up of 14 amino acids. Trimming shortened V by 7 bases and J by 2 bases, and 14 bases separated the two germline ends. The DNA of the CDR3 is TGTGCCAGCACCACAGGGCGGGATAACACTGAAGCTTTCTTT. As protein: CASTTGRDNTEAFF.

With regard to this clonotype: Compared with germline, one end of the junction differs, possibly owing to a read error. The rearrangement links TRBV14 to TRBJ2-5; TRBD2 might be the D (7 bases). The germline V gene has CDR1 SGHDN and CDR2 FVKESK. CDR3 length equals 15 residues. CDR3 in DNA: TGTGCCAACAGCCCGACCGCGGGGGCGGGAGAGACCCAGTGCTTC. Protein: CANSPTAGAGETQCF.